The T cell receptor (beta chain) described here comes from a study of T cell responses to AZD1222 COVID-19 vaccine. As concerns this clone: Its antigen remains unidentified.

The CDR3 has 14 amino acids. V gave up 11 bases and J gave up 6 bases, with 23 bases separating them. Germline loops: CDR1 SNHLY, CDR2 FYNNEI. Assay used: immunoSEQ multiplex PCR; TCRdb lists only in-frame clones, some missing. This sample has approximately 180,000 clones, with around 90% found just once. Study findings and constraints: Donors in the cohort were predominantly white British and more often female, and clonal diversity was possibly underestimated.

The rearrangement joins TRBV2 to TRBJ2-7; weak D call: TRBD2 (5 bases). This TCR was recovered from an adult who received the MenACWY meningococcal vaccine as a control. This specimen was peripheral blood, taken 28 days after the second dose of the MenACWY control vaccine. The DNA of the CDR3 is TGTGCCGGCATGCGGGCAGACACTAGGGTCGAGCAGTACTTC. Amino acids: CAGMRADTRVEQYF.